The 9 T cell receptor beta chains given below trace back to one sample, sequenced in a study of blood T cell repertoires in COVID-19. Using immunoSEQ multiplex PCR, the repertoire was profiled, and TCRdb retains in-frame clones only, with some absent. In the table there are about 390,000 clones, more than 75% of which are singletons. The specimen was peripheral blood. The receptors stem from a woman aged 55 to 70 with COVID-19, enrolled during active disease.

The count of this clone is one. The chain has TRBV2 and TRBJ2-3; 10 bases agree with TRBD2. This CDR3 has 15 residues. CDR1 SNHLY and CDR2 FYNNEI come from the germline V gene. V lost 5 bases to trimming and J lost 6 bases; unmatched junction nucleotides: 8. The CDR3 spells CASSNQRGGPDTQYF. CDR3 bases: TGTGCCAGCAGTAACCAGCGGGGGGGCCCGGATACGCAGTATTTT. The full variable domain, completed using reference TRBV2 and TRBJ2-3, is EPEVTQTPSHQVTQMGQEVILRCVPISNHLYFYWYRQILGQKVEFLVSFYNNEISEKSEIFDDQFSVERPDGSNFTLKIRSTKLEDSAMYFCASSNQRGGPDTQYFGPGTRLTVL.

As for this clone: Different DNA sequences within this sample yield the same CDR3. The rearrangement links TRBV7-9 to TRBJ1-2; 8 nucleotides match TRBD1. The CDR3 is made up of 14 amino acids. V shed 4 bases and J 2 bases; nucleotides not matched to a gene: 3. The V gene's germline CDR1 is SEHNR and CDR2 FQNEAQ (reference sequence). CDR3 nucleotides: TGTGCCAGCAGCTCCGGGACAGGAAACTATGGCTACACCTTC. As protein: CASSSGTGNYGYTF. Complete variable domain (other parts from reference TRBV7-9 and TRBJ1-2): DTGVSQNPRHKITKRGQNVTFRCDPISEHNRLYWYRQTLGQGPEFLTYFQNEAQLEKSRLLSDRFSAERPKGSFSTLEIQRTEQGDSAMYLCASSSGTGNYGYTFGSGTRLTVV.

Here the CDR3 reads CASSLMGRETQYF. In nucleotides, the CDR3 is TGCGCCAGCAGCTTAATGGGCCGGGAGACCCAGTACTTC. The chain recombines TRBV5-1 with TRBJ2-5; no firm D call. Looked up from germline, CDR1 is SGHRS and CDR2 is YFSETQ. The ends were cut back, 2 bases at V and 5 bases at J, with 10 bases in the middle. The CDR3 covers 13 residues.

In nucleotides, the CDR3 is TGTGCCAGCAGCTCCCCGACAAGCAATCAGCCCCAGCATTTT. As protein: CASSSPTSNQPQHF. This chain uses TRBV5-8 with TRBJ1-5; D unresolved. Trimming left V 3 bases short and J 1 base short, with 8 bases between. The length of the CDR3 is 14 residues. Germline lookup yields CDR1 SGHTS and CDR2 YDEGEE.

This rearrangement joins TRBV12-2 to TRBJ2-5; the table calls TRBD2, which could not be checked here. TRBV12-2 is a documented pseudogene. The CDR3 extends over 17 amino acids. CDR3 protein: CASRFLGLAGSQETQYF. For the CDR3, the DNA is TGTGCAAGTCGCTTTTTGGGCCTAGCGGGGTCACAAGAGACCCAGTACTTC.

This clone was observed a few times. The V call is TRBV7-9, the J call TRBJ1-1; 7 bases are a match to TRBD1. CDR1 is SEHNR, CDR2 FQNEAQ, per germline (reference sequence). V shed 5 bases, J shed 0 bases, and the junction held 6 bases outside the gene matches. The CDR3 runs 15 residues. The CDR3 DNA reads TGTGCCAGCAGCCCCAGGGGGTACTTGAACACTGAAGCTTTCTTT. It encodes CASSPRGYLNTEAFF.

This rearrangement joins TRBV28 to TRBJ1-1; D is uncertain. This CDR3 has 15 residues. Trimming removed 7 bases at V and 1 base at J, with 16 bases between. CDR1 is MDHEN, CDR2 SYDVKM, per germline. The CDR3: CASILRRQRNTEAFF. In nucleotides, the CDR3 is TGTGCCAGCATACTTCGCAGGCAGAGGAACACTGAAGCTTTCTTT.

This clone was recorded a few times. This rearrangement joins TRBV4-1 to TRBJ1-5, with 8 bases aligning to TRBD1. J was trimmed by 3 bases and V by 6 bases; bases with no gene match: 7. The CDR3 covers 15 residues. Germline V gene lookup returns CDR1 MGHRA and CDR2 YSYEKL. The CDR3 nucleotides read TGCGCCAGCAGTCGGACAGGGATAGACAATCAGCCCCAGCATTTT. It translates to CASSRTGIDNQPQHF.

On this clone: Other nucleotide sequences from this sample produce the same CDR3. The chain uses TRBV20-1 and TRBJ1-1; D is possibly TRBD1 (6 bases). The CDR3 is 11 amino acids. Germline V gene lookup returns CDR1 DFQATT and CDR2 SNEGSKA (reference sequence). Trimming removed 4 bases from V and 3 bases from J, with 6 bases in between. CDR3 in amino acids: CSANRDTEAFF. The CDR3 DNA sequence: TGCAGTGCTAACAGGGACACTGAAGCTTTCTTT.